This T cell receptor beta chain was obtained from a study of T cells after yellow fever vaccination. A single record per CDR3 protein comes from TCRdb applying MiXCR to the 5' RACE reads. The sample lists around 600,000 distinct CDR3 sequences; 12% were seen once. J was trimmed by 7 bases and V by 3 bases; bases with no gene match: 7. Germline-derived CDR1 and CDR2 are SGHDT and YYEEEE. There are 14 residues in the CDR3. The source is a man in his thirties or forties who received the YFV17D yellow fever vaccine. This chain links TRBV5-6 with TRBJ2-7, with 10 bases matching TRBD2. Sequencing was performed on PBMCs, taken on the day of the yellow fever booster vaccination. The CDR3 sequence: CASSSASGSGEQYF. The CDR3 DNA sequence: TGTGCCAGCAGCTCAGCTAGCGGGAGTGGTGAGCAGTACTTC.